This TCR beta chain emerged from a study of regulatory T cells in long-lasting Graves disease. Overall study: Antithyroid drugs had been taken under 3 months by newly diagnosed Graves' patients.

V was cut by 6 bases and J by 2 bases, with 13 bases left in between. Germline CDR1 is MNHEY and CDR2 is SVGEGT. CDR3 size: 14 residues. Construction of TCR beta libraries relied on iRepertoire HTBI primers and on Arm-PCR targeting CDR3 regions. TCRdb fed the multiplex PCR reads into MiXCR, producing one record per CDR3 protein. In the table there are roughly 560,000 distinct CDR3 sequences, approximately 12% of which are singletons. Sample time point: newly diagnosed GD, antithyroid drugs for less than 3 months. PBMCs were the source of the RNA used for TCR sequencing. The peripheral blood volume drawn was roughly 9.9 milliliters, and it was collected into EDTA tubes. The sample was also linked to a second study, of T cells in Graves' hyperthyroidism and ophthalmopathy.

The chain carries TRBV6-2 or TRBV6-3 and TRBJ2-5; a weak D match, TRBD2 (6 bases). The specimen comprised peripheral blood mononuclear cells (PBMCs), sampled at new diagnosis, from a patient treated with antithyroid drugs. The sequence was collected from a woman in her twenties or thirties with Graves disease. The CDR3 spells CASRDGGWQETQYF. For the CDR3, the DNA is TGTGCCAGCAGGGATGGGGGGTGGCAAGAGACCCAGTACTTC.